Listed below are T cell receptor beta chains from one sample, sequenced in a study of blood T cell repertoires in COVID-19. Assay used: immunoSEQ multiplex PCR; TCRdb lists only in-frame clones, some missing. The profile shows roughly 390,000 clones, approximately 81% of them singletons. What was sequenced was peripheral blood. Receptors originate from a woman younger than 30 with acute or convalescent COVID-19. The CDR3 runs from the conserved cysteine through the conserved F or W. The D gene is left open where the match is weak. The size of a clone is reported for some rows only, either as once, few or many, or as a class for expanded clones.

CASTTTGNTEAFF TGTGCCAGCACGACGACAGGGAACACTGAAGCTTTCTTT TRBJ1-1 NA TRBV6-5 NA
CASSPGGTGGIILEQYF TGTGCCAGCAGTCCGGGGGGGACAGGGGGAATTATATTGGAGCAGTACTTC TRBJ2-7 TRBD1 TRBV28 NA
CASSFSGTGRIGYGYTF TGTGCCAGCAGCTTTTCAGGGACAGGGAGGATAGGCTATGGCTACACCTTC TRBJ1-2 TRBD1 TRBV28 NA
CASSKVRSRGGLYF TGTGCCAGCAGCAAAGTTCGGTCGCGGGGGGGTCTGTATTTT TRBJ2-3 NA TRBV21-1 NA
CASNEFSNQPQHF TGTGCCAGCAATGAGTTTAGCAATCAGCCCCAGCATTTT TRBJ1-5 NA TRBV28 NA
CASSIGGVTGELFF TGTGCCAGTAGTATAGGGGGAGTCACCGGGGAGCTGTTTTTT TRBJ2-2 NA TRBV19 NA
CASSGGAYYGYTF TGTGCTAGTAGCGGAGGGGCCTACTATGGCTACACCTTC TRBJ1-2 NA TRBV12-5 once
CASSEMVTGPEAFF TGTGCCAGCAGTGAGATGGTGACAGGGCCTGAAGCTTTCTTT TRBJ1-1 TRBD1 TRBV28 NA
CATSDLPGQGKEPQHF TGTGCCACCAGTGATTTGCCCGGACAAGGTAAGGAGCCCCAGCATTTT TRBJ1-5 NA TRBV24-1 many
CASSLEMGDWSYEQYF TGTGCCAGCAGCTTGGAGATGGGGGACTGGTCCTACGAGCAGTACTTC TRBJ2-7 NA TRBV5-6 NA
CASTMGPSSGNTIYF TGTGCCAGCACCATGGGGCCGAGCTCTGGAAACACCATATATTTT TRBJ1-3 NA TRBV9 NA
CAWTDREDYGYTF TGTGCCTGGACGGACAGGGAAGACTATGGCTACACCTTC TRBJ1-2 TRBD1 TRBV30 NA
CASSLGSGSNQPQHF TGTGCCAGCAGCTTAGGGTCAGGTAGCAATCAGCCCCAGCATTTT TRBJ1-5 NA TRBV7-6 NA
CASSLDSGNSYNEQFF TGTGCCAGCAGCTTGGACAGCGGCAACTCCTACAATGAGCAGTTCTTC TRBJ2-1 NA TRBV5-5 few
CASSLLTGGAGNTIYF TGTGCCAGCAGCTTACTGACAGGGGGGGCCGGAAACACCATATATTTT TRBJ1-3 TRBD1 TRBV13 NA
CASSRLVATNEKLFF TGCGCCAGCAGCCGGTTAGTTGCAACTAATGAAAAACTGTTTTTT TRBJ1-4 NA TRBV4-1 NA